The following is a TCR beta chain sequence with its context. What it binds is not known. This sample was included in a study of cytomegalovirus exposure and HLA in healthy donors. General study points: Cytomegalovirus-associated status was assigned to around 160 TCR beta chains.

Here immunoSEQ multiplex PCR was the method, and the copy in TCRdb shows in-frame clones only, minus some. The profile shows some 43,000 clones, around 90% of them singletons. The V and J ends lost 4 bases and 1 base respectively, with 12 bases between them. This CDR3 is built from 14 residues. Germline V gene lookup returns CDR1 SGHRS and CDR2 YFSETQ. Material for sequencing was PBMCs. The clonotype originates from a man aged 18 to 30 in good health and CMV-seronegative. This sequence joins TRBV5-1 and TRBJ2-7; D unclear. CDR3 bases: TGCGCCAGCAGCGACCCGGGTGTTTCCTACGAGCAGTACTTC. Encoded protein: CASSDPGVSYEQYF.